This T cell receptor (beta chain) emerged from a study of naive and memory T cell subsets. Germline CDR1 reads SGHRS; CDR2 reads YFSETQ. The length of the CDR3 is 15 residues. J was trimmed by 1 base and V by 5 bases; bases with no gene match: 4. This clonotype was counted a few times. The treatment here: skin biopsy from PPD injection site in Mantoux-positive individual. A UMI-containing oligonucleotide was joined by 3' ligation to the TCR cDNA template. Biopsied sites were PPD injections in people with a positive Mantoux test. Ligated cDNA underwent four rounds of PCR with nested alpha and beta constant region primers and SP2. TCRdb re-analysed the UMI-ligation and nested PCR reads in MiXCR, keeping a single row per CDR3 protein. Of around 30,000 distinct CDR3 sequences in the sample, approximately 6.7% were seen once.

The sequencing used skin, collected from a tuberculin skin test site. The clonotype was recovered from an adult in good health. The chain carries TRBV5-1 and TRBJ2-5; TRBD1 aligns across 11 bases. CDR3 protein: CASSRTGGCQETQYF. As DNA, the CDR3 is TGCGCCAGCAGTAGGACAGGGGGCTGCCAAGAGACCCAGTACTTC. The whole variable domain, remainder taken from reference TRBV5-1 and TRBJ2-5, is KAGVTQTPRYLIKTRGQQVTLSCSPISGHRSVSWYQQTPGQGLQFLFEYFSETQRNKGNFPGRFSGRQFSNSRSEMNVSTLELGDSALYLCASSRTGGCQETQYFGPGTRLLVL.